The T cell receptor beta chain under discussion was sequenced for a study of blood T cells in healthy people across ages. Study-wide background: There was about one barcoded beta molecule captured by template switching per two T cells.

The study, taken as a whole, reports: Researchers report that TCR beta diversity correlated strongly with naive T cell percentage.

Trimming cost V 5 bases and J 4 bases, with 11 bases left between them. This CDR3 is built from 14 residues. The germline gives CDR1 MNHEY, CDR2 SMNVEV (reference sequence). Approximately 10 milliliters was the volume of peripheral blood drawn from each donor. Each sample used at least 7 million PBMCs. With a J-beta primer mix and a sample-barcoded 5' primer, a second PCR ran roughly 6 to 12 cycles. In TCRdb, the 5' RACE reads were re-called with MiXCR into one record per CDR3 protein. The sample shows roughly 1,800,000 distinct CDR3 sequences, roughly 49% of them seen only once. This clonotype has only a few counts. Its antigen is undetermined.

The rearrangement joins TRBV27 to TRBJ1-4, with a possible D match to TRBD1 (6 bases). Sequenced sample: blood. This TCR came from a woman aged 40 to 50 in good health. The CDR3 loop is CASSLGQFNEKLFF. The CDR3 coding sequence is TGTGCCAGCAGTCTTGGACAGTTTAATGAAAAACTGTTTTTT.